This is a list of T cell receptor beta chains from one sample in a study of Tregs in tolerant kidney transplant recipients. Assay used: immunoSEQ multiplex PCR; TCRdb lists only in-frame clones, some missing. The sample consists of about 83,000 clones, less than 98% of them appearing once. Specimen: CD4+ T cells from blood, collected before the transplant. The receptor source for this set is a human donor who received a combined kidney and bone marrow transplant. Both conserved end residues are part of each CDR3. A D gene is named only where the DNA matches it firmly. Only some rows state a clone size, as once, few, many or a class for expanded clones.

NA	TRBJ2-7	NA	TRBV7-7	CASSLESGPSYEQYF	TGTGCCAGCAGCTTAGAAAGCGGCCCATCCTACGAGCAGTACTTC
TRBD2	TRBJ2-2	NA	TRBV9	CASSTQLADAGELFF	TGTGCCAGCAGCACCCAACTAGCGGACGCCGGGGAGCTGTTTTTT
NA	TRBJ2-2	once	TRBV19	CASSRAADFNTGELFF	TGTGCCAGTAGTCGTGCGGCAGACTTCAACACCGGGGAGCTGTTTTTT
NA	TRBJ1-1	NA	TRBV29-1	CSEGQYNTEAFF	TGCAGCGAAGGACAGTACAACACTGAAGCTTTCTTT
NA	TRBJ2-3	NA	TRBV7-2	CASSLAGTTDTQYF	TGTGCCAGCAGCTTAGCTGGGACAACAGATACGCAGTATTTT
TRBD1	TRBJ1-5	NA	TRBV7-9	CASSLGTGVNNQPQHF	TGTGCCAGCAGCTTAGGGACAGGGGTTAACAATCAGCCCCAGCATTTT
TRBD2	TRBJ2-5	NA	TRBV5-4	CASKDGRLAGNQETQYF	TGTGCCAGCAAGGATGGAAGACTAGCGGGGAACCAAGAGACCCAGTACTTC
NA	TRBJ1-2	NA	TRBV7-3	CASSLTGQAFAF	TGTGCCAGCAGCTTAACGGGGCAGGCTTTCGCCTTC
NA	TRBJ1-6	NA	TRBV5-4	CASSSRLGGTSPLHF	TGTGCCAGCAGCTCCAGACTAGGTGGTACTTCACCCCTCCACTTT
TRBD1	TRBJ1-2	NA	TRBV19	CASIPDRGYYGYTF	TGTGCCAGTATTCCGGACAGGGGTTACTATGGCTACACCTTC
NA	TRBJ1-5	NA	TRBV6-6	CASSYPQGGQPQHF	TGTGCCAGCAGTTACCCCCAGGGAGGTCAGCCCCAGCATTTT
NA	TRBJ1-1	NA	TRBV13	CASSLTPSAEAFF	TGTGCCAGCAGCCTCACTCCTTCGGCTGAAGCTTTCTTT
NA	TRBJ2-2	NA	TRBV6-5	CASSYSVLRTGELFF	TGTGCCAGCAGTTACTCTGTTTTGCGGACCGGGGAGCTGTTTTTT
TRBD2	TRBJ2-3	NA	TRBV11-2	CASSLIAGSSTDTQYF	TGTGCCAGCAGCCTGATAGCGGGAAGTAGCACAGATACGCAGTATTTT
TRBD1	TRBJ1-2	NA	TRBV6-1	CASSPWDRVVDGYTF	TGTGCCAGCAGCCCTTGGGACAGGGTAGTCGATGGCTACACCTTC
TRBD2	TRBJ2-5	NA	TRBV19	CASSGLAGLQETQYF	TGTGCCAGTAGTGGACTAGCGGGATTACAAGAGACCCAGTACTTC
TRBD2	TRBJ2-2	NA	TRBV7-3	CASSSSSGHTGELFF	TGTGCCAGCAGCTCGAGTAGCGGGCACACCGGGGAGCTGTTTTTT
NA	TRBJ1-1	NA	TRBV7-2	CASSSTGITEAFF	TGTGCCAGCAGCTCAACAGGGATAACTGAAGCTTTCTTT
TRBD1	TRBJ1-6	NA	TRBV27	CASSLRWGQGGNSPLHF	TGTGCCAGCAGTTTACGGTGGGGACAGGGGGGGAATTCACCCCTCCACTTT
TRBD2	TRBJ2-3	NA	TRBV4-3	CASSQDYFGLAGDTQYF	TGCGCCAGCAGCCAAGATTATTTTGGACTAGCGGGGGATACGCAGTATTTT
NA	TRBJ1-2	once	TRBV6-1	CASREVTKYGYGYTF	TGTGCCAGCAGGGAGGTTACCAAATATGGCTATGGCTACACCTTC
TRBD1	TRBJ1-2	NA	TRBV25-1	CASSEWGTEYGYTF	TGTGCCAGCAGTGAATGGGGGACAGAGTATGGCTACACCTTC
NA	TRBJ1-1	few	TRBV5-4	CASSLDLGDTEAFF	TGTGCCAGCAGCTTGGACTTAGGGGACACTGAAGCTTTCTTT
TRBD2	TRBJ2-7	NA	TRBV9	CASSVGASGYYEQYF	TGTGCCAGCAGCGTAGGGGCTAGCGGGTACTACGAGCAGTACTTC
NA	TRBJ2-1	NA	TRBV7-2	CASSRRGAGVLDEQFF	TGTGCCAGCAGCCGCCGGGGGGCGGGAGTTCTGGATGAGCAGTTCTTC
TRBD1	TRBJ2-3	NA	TRBV18	CASSPLGQGSTDTQYF	TGTGCCAGCTCACCACTTGGACAGGGGAGCACAGATACGCAGTATTTT
TRBD2	TRBJ2-1	NA	TRBV5-5	CASSLVLSGSAAWQFF	TGTGCCAGCAGCTTGGTTTTAAGCGGGAGTGCGGCGTGGCAGTTCTTC
TRBD1	TRBJ1-6	NA	TRBV4-3	CASSLSGGADNSPLHF	TGCGCCAGCAGCCTGTCAGGGGGCGCGGATAATTCACCCCTCCACTTT
TRBD1	TRBJ1-1	NA	TRBV5-6	CASSFGTGVSTTEAFF	TGTGCCAGCAGCTTTGGGACAGGGGTATCGACCACTGAAGCTTTCTTT
TRBD1	TRBJ1-1	NA	TRBV19	CASRTRTGTNTEAFF	TGTGCCAGTAGGACCAGGACAGGGACGAACACTGAAGCTTTCTTT
TRBD2	TRBJ2-1	NA	TRBV4-2	CASSQVGGTAGIYNEQFF	TGTGCCAGCAGCCAAGTAGGTGGTACAGCGGGGATCTACAATGAGCAGTTCTTC
NA	TRBJ2-7	NA	TRBV2	CASSEAPARPLGEQYF	TGTGCCAGCAGTGAAGCGCCGGCGCGGCCACTAGGCGAGCAGTACTTC
NA	TRBJ1-2	NA	TRBV6-5	CASRASMANYGYTF	TGTGCCAGCCGAGCCTCGATGGCTAACTATGGCTACACCTTC
NA	TRBJ2-5	NA	TRBV14	CASSQNRETQYF	TGTGCCAGCAGCCAGAATCGGGAGACCCAGTACTTC
NA	TRBJ1-2	NA	TRBV5-4	CASSLGHTSGGNYGYTF	TGTGCCAGCAGCTTGGGACACACAAGCGGGGGGAACTATGGCTACACCTTC
TRBD1	TRBJ2-7	once	TRBV7-9	CASSLTGQSFYEQYF	TGTGCCAGCAGCTTGACGGGACAGTCGTTCTACGAGCAGTACTTC
TRBD1	TRBJ1-6	NA	TRBV30	CAWTSSYQTGGNSPLHF	TGTGCCTGGACTTCCTCATATCAGACAGGGGGAAATTCACCCCTCCACTTT
TRBD1	TRBJ1-1	NA	TRBV7-3	CASSTRTGTEAFF	TGTGCCAGCAGCACCAGGACAGGCACTGAAGCTTTCTTT
TRBD2	TRBJ2-3	NA	TRBV4-1	CASSQHSGTSGGTDTQYF	TGCGCCAGCAGCCAACACTCGGGGACTAGCGGGGGGACAGATACGCAGTATTTT
NA	TRBJ2-5	NA	TRBV6-8	CASSYSFAGPQETQYF	TGTGCCAGCAGTTACTCCTTTGCAGGGCCACAAGAGACCCAGTACTTC
NA	TRBJ2-7	NA	TRBV10-3	CAIGGGPYEQYF	TGTGCCATCGGGGGGGGCCCCTACGAGCAGTACTTC
TRBD2	TRBJ2-5	NA	TRBV5-5	CASSSAGGLGETQYF	TGTGCCAGCAGCTCGGCGGGGGGATTGGGAGAGACCCAGTACTTC
TRBD1	TRBJ1-4	once	TRBV4-1	CASSQDSGGDATNEKLFF	TGCGCCAGCAGCCAAGACTCAGGGGGCGATGCAACTAATGAAAAACTGTTTTTT
NA	TRBJ1-3	NA	TRBV7-2	CASSLDYSGNTIYF	TGTGCCAGCAGCTTAGACTACTCTGGAAACACCATATATTTT
NA	TRBJ2-7	NA	TRBV6-1	CATQKQVAYEQYF	TGTGCCACTCAAAAGCAGGTTGCCTACGAGCAGTACTTC
NA	TRBJ2-1	NA	TRBV19	CASSIQTSDNEQFF	TGTGCCAGTAGTATACAGACTTCCGACAATGAGCAGTTCTTC
TRBD2	TRBJ2-5	NA	TRBV14	CASSQLDRPGLAGDQETQYF	TGTGCCAGCAGCCAGTTGGACCGACCGGGACTAGCGGGAGATCAAGAGACCCAGTACTTC
NA	TRBJ2-2	NA	TRBV7-3	CASSLNRDTGELFF	TGTGCCAGCAGCTTAAACCGGGACACCGGGGAGCTGTTTTTT
TRBD1	TRBJ1-1	NA	TRBV4-1	CASSHPGGGVGTEAFF	TGCGCCAGCAGCCATCCAGGAGGGGGCGTCGGCACTGAAGCTTTCTTT
TRBD1	TRBJ2-1	NA	TRBV5-1	CASSLGTGGFNEQFF	TGCGCCAGCAGCTTGGGTACAGGGGGCTTTAATGAGCAGTTCTTC
NA	TRBJ1-2	NA	TRBV5-1	CASSFREANYGYTF	TGCGCCAGCAGCTTCAGGGAAGCTAACTATGGCTACACCTTC
TRBD2	TRBJ2-4	NA	TRBV30	CAWSVPSGGKNIQYF	TGTGCCTGGAGTGTACCTAGCGGGGGGAAAAACATTCAGTACTTC
NA	TRBJ2-4	NA	TRBV5-1	CASSSRTWTTGAKNIQYF	TGCGCCAGCAGCAGCCGGACCTGGACGACGGGGGCCAAAAACATTCAGTACTTC